The 30 T cell receptor beta chains reported below all come from one sample, sequenced in a study of blood T cell repertoires in COVID-19. Profiling relied on immunoSEQ multiplex PCR, and the TCRdb table lists in-frame clones only, not all of them. Here the sample spans approximately 260,000 clones, 89% being singletons. Material: peripheral blood. These TCRs come from a woman aged 40 to 55 who had recovered from COVID-19.

This clone was counted between two and nine times. The V and J genes are TRBV11-2 and TRBJ2-2; 9 bases fit TRBD2. This CDR3 has 17 residues. Germline-derived CDR1 and CDR2 are SGHAT and FQNNGV. V was clipped by 1 base and J by 6 bases; unmatched bases: 9. CDR3 DNA sequence: TGTGCCAGCAGCTTAGTGACTAGCGGTAACTGGCCCGGGGAGCTGTTTTTT. This translates into CASSLVTSGNWPGELFF.

As concerns this clone: Relative to the germline gene, one junction end is altered; a read error may explain this. The chain is built from TRBV6-6 and TRBJ2-1; 13 bases are shared with TRBD2. Germline CDR1 reads MNHNY; CDR2 reads SVGAGI (reference sequence). The CDR3 is 16 amino acids. CDR3 in DNA: TGTGCCAGCAGTTACTCGCCAGGTAGGACTAGCGGGGGCCAGCTCTTC. It encodes CASSYSPGRTSGGQLF.

V gene TRBV2 combines with J gene TRBJ1-2; tentative D call: TRBD1 (6 bases). This CDR3 is 14 amino acids long. V lost 2 bases and J 4 bases, leaving 11 bases between the germline ends. CDR1 is SNHLY and CDR2 is FYNNEI in the germline V gene. The CDR3 DNA reads TGTGCCAGCAGTGAATCAGGGGAGGGCTATGGCTACACCTTC. Translated, it gives CASSESGEGYGYTF. The full variable domain, with the rest looked up from reference TRBV2 and TRBJ1-2, is EPEVTQTPSHQVTQMGQEVILRCVPISNHLYFYWYRQILGQKVEFLVSFYNNEISEKSEIFDDQFSVERPDGSNFTLKIRSTKLEDSAMYFCASSESGEGYGYTFGSGTRLTVV.

The rearrangement uses TRBV7-9 and TRBJ2-3; 8 bases are shared with TRBD2. CDR1 is SEHNR, CDR2 FQNEAQ, per germline (reference sequence). V lost 1 base and J lost 4; bases outside the gene matches: 7. CDR3 length equals 16 residues. CDR3 sequence (DNA): TGTGCCAGCAGCTTAGTCCTGGCGGGGGGCGCAGATACGCAGTATTTT. It specifies CASSLVLAGGADTQYF. Based on the CDR3 plus reference TRBV7-9 and TRBJ2-3, the full variable domain is DTGVSQNPRHKITKRGQNVTFRCDPISEHNRLYWYRQTLGQGPEFLTYFQNEAQLEKSRLLSDRFSAERPKGSFSTLEIQRTEQGDSAMYLCASSLVLAGGADTQYFGPGTRLTVL.

The chain has TRBV9 and TRBJ1-2, with TRBD1 identical over 8 bases. Per the germline V gene, CDR1 is SGDLS and CDR2 is YYNGEE. This CDR3 is 13 amino acids long. V was clipped by 4 bases and J by 3 bases; unmatched bases: 2. The CDR3 sequence is CASSPTGDYGYTF. In DNA form, the CDR3 reads TGTGCCAGCAGCCCGACAGGGGACTATGGCTACACCTTC.

The chain recombines TRBV3-1 (or the pseudogene TRBV3-2) with TRBJ2-5; 14 nucleotides line up with TRBD2. This CDR3 has 17 residues. V trimming: 1 base; J trimming: 2 bases; junction bases outside the gene matches: 3. The germline V gene has CDR1 LGHDT and CDR2 YNNKEL (reference sequence). CDR3 sequence (DNA): TGTGCCAGCAGCCAAGCAGGACTAGCGGGAGGTCAAGAGACCCAGTACTTC. Translated: CASSQAGLAGGQETQYF.

The J gene is TRBJ1-5, the V gene TRBV18; 9 bases fit TRBD1. After removal of 3 bases from V and 3 bases from J, the junction contained 9 bases not matched to a gene. Looked up from germline, CDR1 is KGHSH and CDR2 is LQKENI. This CDR3 spans 17 amino acids. The CDR3 bases are TGTGCCAGCTCACCTACCCCGGGACAGGGTTCCAATCAGCCCCAGCATTTT. Translated: CASSPTPGQGSNQPQHF. Complete variable domain (other parts from reference TRBV18 and TRBJ1-5): NAGVMQNPRHLVRRRGQEARLRCSPMKGHSHVYWYRQLPEEGLKFMVYLQKENIIDESGMPKERFSAEFPKEGPSILRIQQVVRGDSAAYFCASSPTPGQGSNQPQHFGDGTRLSIL.

The chain is built from TRBV7-9 and TRBJ1-1, with D tentatively TRBD1 (6 bases). The CDR3 loop spans 13 amino acids. Germline CDR1 reads SEHNR; CDR2 reads FQNEAQ (reference sequence). The V end lost 6 bases, the J end lost 4 bases, and 12 bases lay between the germline ends. The CDR3 DNA follows: TGTGCCAGCAGTTCACAGGGAACCACTGAAGCTTTCTTT. Its translation is CASSSQGTTEAFF.

This chain connects TRBV7-9 to TRBJ2-3; the D gene is possibly TRBD2 (7 bases). There are 16 residues in the CDR3. CDR1 SEHNR and CDR2 FQNEAQ come from the germline V gene (reference sequence). Deletions cut 5 bases from V and 3 bases from J, with 18 bases between. The CDR3 DNA follows: TGTGCCAGCAGCCAAGGAGGGGGACTAAGAACAGATACGCAGTATTTT. Translated: CASSQGGGLRTDTQYF.

J is TRBJ1-2 and V is TRBV10-2; D is possibly TRBD1 (5 bases). The V end was cut by 7 bases, the J end by 3 bases, with 12 bases between. The V gene's germline CDR1 is WSHSY and CDR2 SAAADI. The CDR3 extends over 13 amino acids. The CDR3 nucleotides read TGCGCCAGCACAGGGAATTATGACTATGGCTACACCTTC. It codes for CASTGNYDYGYTF.

J is TRBJ2-3 and V is TRBV30, with D possibly matching TRBD2 (5 bases). Trimming pared 0 bases from V and 5 bases from J, leaving 9 bases between. The germline gives CDR1 GTSNPN, CDR2 SVGIG (reference sequence). The CDR3 covers 13 residues. The CDR3 protein is CAWSVLGRDTQYF. Here the CDR3 DNA reads TGTGCCTGGAGTGTACTGGGGAGAGATACGCAGTATTTT.

V and J are TRBV7-9 and TRBJ2-2; TRBD1 aligns across 10 bases. Germline-derived CDR1 and CDR2 are SEHNR and FQNEAQ (reference sequence). This CDR3 comprises 18 residues. Losses at the gene ends were 6 bases for V and 1 base for J; bases not matched to a gene: 11. The CDR3 nucleotides are TGTGCCAGCAGACCGGGACAGGGGTCACCACAGAACACCGGGGAGCTGTTTTTT. Translating it yields CASRPGQGSPQNTGELFF.

This clone appeared once. The chain recombines TRBV19 with TRBJ2-2; 14 bases are shared with TRBD2. The CDR3 runs 18 residues. CDR1 LNHDA and CDR2 SQIVND come from the germline V gene (reference sequence). The V segment lost 4 bases and the J segment 0 bases; nucleotides outside the gene matches: 4. As DNA, the CDR3 is TGTGCCAGTAGTAGAGGACTAGCGGGAGGATCGAACACCGGGGAGCTGTTTTTT. Encoded protein: CASSRGLAGGSNTGELFF.

This rearrangement joins TRBV18 to TRBJ1-2; a possible D gene is TRBD1 (6 bases). Germline V CDR1 and CDR2: KGHSH, LQKENI. This CDR3 has 16 residues. The V end was cut by 0 bases, the J end by 3 bases, with 14 bases between. CDR3 protein: CASSPPPTTGHYGYTF. The DNA of the CDR3 is TGTGCCAGCTCACCACCTCCCACGACAGGTCACTATGGCTACACCTTC. Combining the CDR3 with reference TRBV18 and TRBJ1-2 gives the whole variable domain NAGVMQNPRHLVRRRGQEARLRCSPMKGHSHVYWYRQLPEEGLKFMVYLQKENIIDESGMPKERFSAEFPKEGPSILRIQQVVRGDSAAYFCASSPPPTTGHYGYTFGSGTRLTVV.

CDR3 sequence reads: CASSLPGGPQFF. CDR3 DNA sequence: TGTGCCAGCTCACTTCCAGGGGGCCCTCAGTTCTTC. This rearrangement joins TRBV18 to TRBJ2-1, with 8 positions matching TRBD1. With 4 bases clipped from V and 13 bases from J, the junction kept 6 bases outside the gene matches. Germline assignment: CDR1 KGHSH and CDR2 LQKENI. The CDR3 totals 12 residues. Supplemented by reference TRBV18 and TRBJ2-1, the full variable domain reads NAGVMQNPRHLVRRRGQEARLRCSPMKGHSHVYWYRQLPEEGLKFMVYLQKENIIDESGMPKERFSAEFPKEGPSILRIQQVVRGDSAAYFCASSLPGGPQFFGPGTRLTVL.

As regards this clone: Other DNA sequences from this sample encode an identical CDR3 as well. The J gene is TRBJ1-2, the V gene TRBV7-9, with D possibly being TRBD1 (5 bases). Germline V lookup: CDR1 SEHNR, CDR2 FQNEAQ (reference sequence). This CDR3 spans 13 amino acids. With 1 base removed from V and 4 bases from J, the gap between germline ends came to 7 bases. For the CDR3, the DNA is TGTGCCAGCAGCTTAGGACAGATCTATGGCTACACCTTC. Amino acids: CASSLGQIYGYTF.

This chain links TRBV27 with TRBJ1-2; possibly TRBD1 for D (6 bases). Germline V gene lookup returns CDR1 MNHEY and CDR2 SMNVEV (reference sequence). Trimming removed 0 bases at V and 3 bases at J, with 11 bases between. The CDR3 contains 15 residues. The chain's CDR3 is CASSLSSGHHYGYTF. The DNA of the CDR3 is TGTGCCAGCAGTTTATCGTCGGGACACCACTATGGCTACACCTTC.

The rearrangement links TRBV19 to TRBJ2-1; the match to TRBD2 covers 14 bases. The CDR3 totals 18 residues. CDR1 is LNHDA, CDR2 SQIVND, per germline (reference sequence). V lost 5 bases to trimming and J lost 2 bases; unmatched junction nucleotides: 8. The CDR3 spells CASSARTSGGPPYNEQFF. CDR3 DNA sequence: TGTGCCAGTAGTGCACGGACTAGCGGGGGGCCGCCCTACAATGAGCAGTTCTTC. Full variable domain (remainder filled in from reference TRBV19 and TRBJ2-1): DGGITQSPKYLFRKEGQNVTLSCEQNLNHDAMYWYRQDPGQGLRLIYYSQIVNDFQKGDIAEGYSVSREKKESFPLTVTSAQKNPTAFYLCASSARTSGGPPYNEQFFGPGTRLTVL.

V gene TRBV10-3 combines with J gene TRBJ1-2, with D possibly TRBD1 on 6 matching bases. Per the germline V gene, CDR1 is ENHRY and CDR2 is SYGVKD. The CDR3 covers 14 residues. Trimming took off 3 bases at V and 10 bases at J, with 18 bases between the two ends. Written as DNA, the CDR3 is TGTGCCATCAGTGAAAGGGACACGGAAAGTGACTACACCTTC. This encodes CAISERDTESDYTF.

The gene calls are TRBV7-2 and TRBJ2-3; D may be TRBD1 (6 bases). The CDR3 has 14 amino acids. Germline-derived CDR1 and CDR2 are SGHTA and FQGNSA. Trimming pared 4 bases from V and 2 bases from J, leaving 10 bases between. The CDR3 nucleotides read TGTGCCAGCAGCTCGGGACAAGACACAGATACGCAGTATTTT. This codes for CASSSGQDTDTQYF.

CDR3 amino acids: CASSRRQGNSYNEQFF. The CDR3 nucleotides read TGTGCCAGCAGCCGCCGACAGGGCAACTCCTACAATGAGCAGTTCTTC. This chain links TRBV5-5 with TRBJ2-1; 7 bases line up with TRBD1. V dropped 4 bases and J dropped 0; count of bases not matched to a gene: 7. This CDR3 comprises 16 residues. The germline CDR1 and CDR2 sequences are SGHKS and YYEKEE (reference sequence).

The chain carries TRBV3-1 (or the pseudogene TRBV3-2) and TRBJ1-5, with 10 bases aligning to TRBD1. The V segment lost 1 base and the J segment 7 bases; nucleotides outside the gene matches: 10. This CDR3 has 17 residues. CDR1 is LGHDT and CDR2 is YNNKEL in the germline V gene (reference sequence). CDR3 bases: TGTGCCAGCAGCCAAGGGTCGACAGGGGGCGCGGGGCAGCCCCAGCATTTT. This sequence encodes CASSQGSTGGAGQPQHF.

The chain is built from TRBV12-5 and TRBJ2-7; D remains ambiguous. The germline CDR1 and CDR2 sequences are LGHNT and FRNRAP. The ends were cut back, 0 bases at V and 6 bases at J, with 3 bases in the middle. CDR3 length: 11 residues. The CDR3 spells CASGLVSEQYF. The DNA for the CDR3 is TGTGCTAGTGGTTTGGTGAGCGAGCAGTACTTC.

The rearrangement links TRBV7-6 to TRBJ2-1, with 9 bases that match TRBD2. CDR3 size: 17 residues. Germline V gene data show CDR1 as SGHVS and CDR2 as FNYEAQ. J was trimmed by 9 bases and V by 0 bases; bases with no gene match: 12. CDR3 in amino acids: CASSLALGRGGRVEQFF. CDR3 DNA: TGTGCCAGCAGCTTAGCTCTCGGGCGGGGGGGCCGCGTTGAGCAGTTCTTC.

J is TRBJ1-3 and V is TRBV11-2; D may be TRBD1 (6 bases). The V and J ends lost 2 bases and 4 bases respectively, with 18 bases between them. The CDR3 contains 17 residues. The germline V gene has CDR1 SGHAT and CDR2 FQNNGV. The CDR3 spells CASSLSLTGFAGNTIYF. The CDR3 coding sequence is TGTGCCAGCAGCTTATCCTTGACAGGATTCGCAGGAAACACCATATATTTT.

The V and J genes are TRBV4-1 and TRBJ2-6, with a weak D call TRBD1 (6 bases). CDR3 length: 18 residues. Germline values: CDR1 MGHRA, CDR2 YSYEKL. The germline V and J ends were trimmed by 3 bases and 0 bases, with 15 bases remaining between them. CDR3 sequence: CASSHRQDTFSGANVLTF. In DNA, the CDR3 is TGCGCCAGCAGCCATCGACAGGACACATTCTCTGGGGCCAACGTCCTGACTTTC.

The gene calls are TRBV3-1 (or the pseudogene TRBV3-2) and TRBJ1-1; no reliable D call. This CDR3 contains 14 residues. Trimming stripped 4 bases from V and 0 bases from J, with 9 bases between. Germline V lookup: CDR1 LGHDT, CDR2 YNNKEL (reference sequence). The DNA of the CDR3 is TGTGCCAGCAGCCCCCATGAGTTGAACACTGAAGCTTTCTTT. Translation gives CASSPHELNTEAFF.

In DNA, the CDR3 is TGTGCCACCGGCGGGGGGCTTAATGAAAAACTGTTTTTT. Amino acids: CATGGGLNEKLFF. The chain combines TRBV28 with TRBJ1-4; D is possibly TRBD1 (6 bases). This CDR3 comprises 13 residues. V lost 10 bases and J 4 bases, leaving 13 bases between the germline ends. Germline assignment: CDR1 MDHEN and CDR2 SYDVKM.

This rearrangement joins TRBV9 to TRBJ1-1; possible D gene TRBD1, 5 bases. Germline lookup yields CDR1 SGDLS and CDR2 YYNGEE. The CDR3 runs 15 residues. Trimming took 0 bases from V and 2 from J, leaving 11 bases between them. The CDR3 sequence: CASSVVGQSNTEAFF. The CDR3 DNA is TGTGCCAGCAGCGTAGTGGGGCAGTCTAACACTGAAGCTTTCTTT.

V gene TRBV2 combines with J gene TRBJ1-2, with D tentatively TRBD1 (6 bases). Between the trimmed V and J ends, which lost 3 bases and 3 bases, there was a span of 17 bases. The CDR3 totals 16 residues. The germline V gene has CDR1 SNHLY and CDR2 FYNNEI. CDR3 region: CASSDPLNRAYYGYTF. CDR3 nucleotides: TGTGCCAGCAGTGACCCCCTCAACAGGGCCTACTATGGCTACACCTTC.